The clone carrying this TCR beta chain was found a few times. Antigen specificity is unknown. Each diabetic donor fulfilled classification criteria for either type 1 or type 2. This sample is part of a study of type 1 and type 2 diabetes patients. About the study: A total of 18,976,912 paired-end reads came from the whole study. Whole-study results and caveats: Type 2 diabetes repertoires were more diverse than type 1 diabetes repertoires.

Genomic DNA was the PCR template. A primer set of 30 forward and 13 reverse primers amplified the CDR3. TCRdb re-called the multiplex PCR reads through MiXCR, storing one row per CDR3 protein. The sample yields a few hundred thousand distinct CDR3 sequences, over 45% seen once. V was clipped by 3 bases and J by 4 bases; unmatched bases: 6. The CDR3 spans 16 residues. Germline loops: CDR1 LNHDA, CDR2 SQIVND (reference sequence). Sequencing was done on a sample of peripheral blood mononuclear cells (PBMCs). V usage is TRBV19 and J usage is TRBJ2-6; 7 bases are shared with TRBD1. The TCR was taken from a man between 18 and 29 years old with type 2 diabetes. CDR3 sequence: CASSMAQGSGANVLTF. As DNA, the CDR3 is TGTGCCAGTAGTATGGCACAGGGGTCCGGGGCCAACGTCCTGACTTTC.